These T cell receptor beta chains were read from a single sample in a study of blood T cell repertoires in COVID-19. Produced via immunoSEQ multiplex PCR; TCRdb's table is partial and in-frame only. The table has some 170,000 clones, approximately 86% seen once; the top ten hold approximately 1.4%. The sample was peripheral blood. Receptors were obtained from a woman in her forties or fifties with acute or convalescent COVID-19. Both conserved end residues are part of each CDR3. The D gene is left open where the match is weak. Clone sizes are given selectively: once, few, many, or a class where the clone is expanded.

j_call | d_call | clone_size | v_call | cdr3_nt | cdr3_aa
TRBJ2-3 | . | . | TRBV6-2/TRBV6-3 | TGTGCCAGCAGTTACGCGACTCTGATAAAAGCGCAGTATTTT | CASSYATLIKAQYF
TRBJ1-4 | TRBD1 | . | TRBV10-1 | TGCGCCAGCAGTGAGTCGGGTCAGCAGGGGGGTGGTGAAAAACTGTTTTTT | CASSESGQQGGGEKLFF
TRBJ2-2 | . | . | TRBV11-3 | TGTGCCAGCAGCTTTGGAGTTAAGAACACCGGGGAGCTGTTTTTT | CASSFGVKNTGELFF
TRBJ2-3 | . | . | TRBV7-2 | TGTGCCAGCAGAGCATCAGATACGCAGTATTTT | CASRASDTQYF
TRBJ1-4 | . | once | TRBV5-1 | TGCGCCAGCAGCTTGACAGGAAATGAAAAACTGTTTTTT | CASSLTGNEKLFF
TRBJ2-6 | TRBD1 | . | TRBV19 | TGTGCCAGTAGTATCTTAGGGACAGGGGGCAGCGGGGCCAACGTCCTGACTTTC | CASSILGTGGSGANVLTF
TRBJ1-4 | TRBD1 | . | TRBV2 | TGTGCCAGCAGTGATCAGGGGGAGGAAAAACTGTTTTTT | CASSDQGEEKLFF
TRBJ1-5 | TRBD1 | few | TRBV11-2 | TGTGCCAGCAGCTCGGGACAGGGAGATCAGCCCCAGCATTTT | CASSSGQGDQPQHF
TRBJ2-4 | . | once | TRBV5-1 | TGCGCCAGCAGCTTAGGCGGGGACATTCAGTACTTC | CASSLGGDIQYF
TRBJ2-3 | TRBD2 | . | TRBV4-2 | TGTGCCAGCAGCCAAGAGGTCGGTAGCGGGGGGTCCGGTACGCAGTATTTT | CASSQEVGSGGSGTQYF
TRBJ2-3 | TRBD1 | . | TRBV7-3 | TGTGCCAGCAGCTTCTGGGACAGGGGTGCAGATACGCAGTATTTT | CASSFWDRGADTQYF
TRBJ2-2 | TRBD2 | . | TRBV30 | TGTGCCTCCCCCCGGGGCGGGGGGCACACCGGGGAGCTGTTTTTT | CASPRGGGHTGELFF
TRBJ2-5 | TRBD2 | . | TRBV18 | TGTGCCAGCTCACCACCGATCGGCGGGGGGGAAGAGACCCAGTACTTC | CASSPPIGGGEETQYF
TRBJ1-6 | TRBD1 | . | TRBV6-6 | TGTGCCAGCAGTTACTCCACAGGGGTGGGGGATTCACCCCTCCACTTT | CASSYSTGVGDSPLHF
TRBJ1-5 | . | once | TRBV25-1 | TGTGCCAGCAGTGAATACGGGGTCAATCAGCCCCAGCATTTT | CASSEYGVNQPQHF
TRBJ1-1 | . | . | TRBV27 | TGTGCCAGCAGTCCAGTCGGCGGCACTGAAGCTTTCTTT | CASSPVGGTEAFF
TRBJ2-7 | TRBD2 | . | TRBV5-4 | TGTGCCAGCAGCTGGGATGGTATGTCCGGGGGGGCAGGGGAGCAGTACTTC | CASSWDGMSGGAGEQYF
TRBJ2-7 | TRBD2 | . | TRBV9 | TGTGCCAGCAGCGACGGGACTAGCGGGAGGGCTTACGAGCAGTACTTC | CASSDGTSGRAYEQYF
TRBJ2-2 | TRBD1 | . | TRBV5-1 | TGCGCCAGCAGCTTGGCCTTGTCAGGGGGGAACACCGGGGAGCTGTTTTTT | CASSLALSGGNTGELFF
TRBJ1-5 | . | . | TRBV9 | TGTGCCAGCAGCGTAGAAGGGGGCAATCAGCCCCAGCATTTT | CASSVEGGNQPQHF
TRBJ2-5 | TRBD2 | . | TRBV5-1 | TGCGCCAGCAGCTTTCGGCTAGCGGGCCAAGAGACCCAGTACTTC | CASSFRLAGQETQYF
TRBJ1-1 | . | . | TRBV19 | TGTGCCAGTAGTATTGGGGGGTCCCCTGAAGCTTTCTTT | CASSIGGSPEAFF
TRBJ2-5 | . | . | TRBV9 | TGTGCCAGCAGCGTAGAGGCTAGGAGGGGTGAGACCCAGTACTTC | CASSVEARRGETQYF
TRBJ2-5 | . | . | TRBV10-3 | TGTGCCATCATCCCTCTGATCGGTGAGGGAGACCAAGAGACCCAGTACTTC | CAIIPLIGEGDQETQYF
TRBJ2-2 | TRBD1 | . | TRBV5-5 | TGTGCCAGCAGCTTGGTCGGACAGGGGCGAACCGGGGAGCTGTTTTTT | CASSLVGQGRTGELFF
TRBJ1-2 | TRBD1 | . | TRBV19 | TGTGCCAGTAGTATAGGACAGGGGGTGACCTATGGCTACACCTTC | CASSIGQGVTYGYTF
TRBJ2-7 | TRBD1 | . | TRBV18 | TGTGCCAGCTCACCGGCCCAGGGGGATGTATCCTACGAGCAGTACTTC | CASSPAQGDVSYEQYF
TRBJ1-4 | TRBD1 | once | TRBV3-1/TRBV3-2 | TGTGCCAGCAGCCATGACAGGGGATATGAAAAACTGTTTTTT | CASSHDRGYEKLFF
TRBJ1-2 | . | . | TRBV6-6 | TGTGCCAGCAGCCCCCTCAGTCAGGGCTACACCTTC | CASSPLSQGYTF
TRBJ1-4 | . | . | TRBV6-5 | TGTGCCAGCAGGCCGGAACAGGCAACTAATGAAAAACTGTTTTTT | CASRPEQATNEKLFF
TRBJ1-2 | TRBD1 | . | TRBV19 | TGTGCCTCGATGGGGGACAGGGGGCATGGCTACACCTTC | CASMGDRGHGYTF
TRBJ2-1 | TRBD2 | . | TRBV3-1/TRBV3-2 | TGTGCCAGCAGCCAACTTTCTAGCGGGAGCAATGAGCAGTTCTTC | CASSQLSSGSNEQFF
TRBJ2-7 | TRBD1 | . | TRBV6-5 | TGTGCCAGCAGTCGGCAACAGGGGGGAGAGCAGTACTTC | CASSRQQGGEQYF
TRBJ1-3 | . | . | TRBV7-7 | TGTGCCAGCAGCTTAGGGGGGGCTGGAAACACCATATATTTT | CASSLGGAGNTIYF
TRBJ1-1 | . | . | TRBV28 | TGTGCCAGCAGTTCCTCCGGGGGGCAAGCTTTCTTT | CASSSSGGQAFF
TRBJ1-2 | TRBD1 | . | TRBV5-5 | TGTGCCAGCAGTCCGGACAGGTTTTACGGCTACACCTTC | CASSPDRFYGYTF
TRBJ1-1 | . | . | TRBV3-1/TRBV3-2 | TGTGCCAGCAGCCGTCGCGGCGGGGGGAACACTGAAGCTTTCTTT | CASSRRGGGNTEAFF
TRBJ2-5 | TRBD2 | . | TRBV20-1 | TGCAGTGCTAGTCGGCGGGGGGAAGGGCTGGAGACCCAGTACTTC | CSASRRGEGLETQYF
TRBJ2-1 | TRBD1 | once | TRBV27 | TGTGCCAGCCAGCGGGACAGGGGCCACAATGAGCAGTTCTTC | CASQRDRGHNEQFF
TRBJ2-4 | . | . | TRBV19 | TGTGCCAGCTCTGACAGGCAATTGCGGGAGTACTTC | CASSDRQLREYF
TRBJ1-5 | . | . | TRBV7-2 | TGTGCCAGCAGCTTAGTAGATCGAGGTAGTCAGCCCCAGCATTTT | CASSLVDRGSQPQHF
TRBJ1-1 | . | . | TRBV5-4 | TGTGCCAGCAGCCGTTTTTTCGGGGAAGCTTTCTTT | CASSRFFGEAFF
TRBJ2-2 | . | . | TRBV5-1 | TGCGCCAGCAGCTCGAGGATTGAGCAGACTGGGGAGCTGTTTTTT | CASSSRIEQTGELFF
TRBJ2-3 | TRBD2 | . | TRBV9 | TGTGCCAGCAGCGTAGGAGTAGCGGGGGGGCAGACAGATACGCAGTATTTT | CASSVGVAGGQTDTQYF
TRBJ2-5 | . | . | TRBV6-5 | TGTGCCAGCAGTTACGGGGCTAGCGACCAAGAGACCCAGTACTTC | CASSYGASDQETQYF
TRBJ1-2 | . | . | TRBV27 | TGTGCCAGCAGCCCCTTCACAGGACCTTATGGCTACACCTTC | CASSPFTGPYGYTF
TRBJ2-5 | TRBD2 | . | TRBV7-6 | TGTGCCAGCAGCTTAGTCCAGCGGGGGCCCCAAGAGACCCAGTACTTC | CASSLVQRGPQETQYF
TRBJ2-7 | TRBD2 | . | TRBV3-1/TRBV3-2 | TGTGCCAGCAGCCAAGATACTAGCGGGCCTAGCTACGAGCAGTACTTC | CASSQDTSGPSYEQYF
TRBJ2-1 | . | once | TRBV6-5 | TGTGCCAGCAGTTCCTATGAGGGTAGCGGCTACAATGAGCAGTTCTTC | CASSSYEGSGYNEQFF
TRBJ1-5 | TRBD1 | . | TRBV6-2/TRBV6-3 | TGTGCCAGCAGTCGTCCCGGGACAGGGTTTAGCAATCAGCCCCAGCATTTT | CASSRPGTGFSNQPQHF
TRBJ1-6 | . | . | TRBV7-2 | TGTGCCAGCAGCTCTGGTCCAGGGTCCTTTTCACCCCTCCACTTT | CASSSGPGSFSPLHF
TRBJ1-4 | TRBD1 | . | TRBV5-6 | TGTGCCAGCAGTACGCCAGGGGGAATTAATGAAAAACTGTTTTTT | CASSTPGGINEKLFF
TRBJ1-2 | . | few | TRBV20-1 | TGCAGTGCTAGTAATAGCTACACCTTC | CSASNSYTF